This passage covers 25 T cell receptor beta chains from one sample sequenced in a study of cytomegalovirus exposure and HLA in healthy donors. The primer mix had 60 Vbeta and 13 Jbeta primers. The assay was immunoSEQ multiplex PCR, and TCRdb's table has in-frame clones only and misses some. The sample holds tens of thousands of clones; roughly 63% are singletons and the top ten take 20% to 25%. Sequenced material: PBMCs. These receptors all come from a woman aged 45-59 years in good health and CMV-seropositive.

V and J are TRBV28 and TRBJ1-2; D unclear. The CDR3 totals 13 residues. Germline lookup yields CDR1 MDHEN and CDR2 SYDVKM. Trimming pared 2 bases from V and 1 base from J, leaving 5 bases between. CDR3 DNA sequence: TGTGCCAGCAGTTTACGGGTTAACTATGGCTACACCTTC. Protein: CASSLRVNYGYTF.

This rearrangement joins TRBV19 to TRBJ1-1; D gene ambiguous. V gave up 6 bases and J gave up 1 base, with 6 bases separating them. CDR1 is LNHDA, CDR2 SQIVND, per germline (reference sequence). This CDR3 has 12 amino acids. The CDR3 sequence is CASSRQNTEAFF. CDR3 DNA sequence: TGTGCCAGTAGCCGACAGAACACTGAAGCTTTCTTT.

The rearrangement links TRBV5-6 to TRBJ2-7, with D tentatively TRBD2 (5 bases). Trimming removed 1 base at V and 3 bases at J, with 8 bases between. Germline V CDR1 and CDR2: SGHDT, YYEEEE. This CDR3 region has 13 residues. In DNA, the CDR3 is TGTGCCAGCAGCTTGTGGGCGGGCTACGAGCAGTACTTC. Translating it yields CASSLWAGYEQYF.

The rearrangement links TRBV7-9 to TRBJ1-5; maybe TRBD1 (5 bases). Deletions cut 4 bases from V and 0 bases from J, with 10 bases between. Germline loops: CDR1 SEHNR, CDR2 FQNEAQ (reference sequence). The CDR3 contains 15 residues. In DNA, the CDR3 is TGTGCCAGCAGCTACGACAGCAATAGCAATCAGCCCCAGCATTTT. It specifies CASSYDSNSNQPQHF.

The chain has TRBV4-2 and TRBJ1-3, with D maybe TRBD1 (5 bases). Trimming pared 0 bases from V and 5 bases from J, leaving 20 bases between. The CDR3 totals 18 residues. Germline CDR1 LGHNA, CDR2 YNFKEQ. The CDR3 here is CASSQDIRAGTRRNTIYF. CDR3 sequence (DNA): TGTGCCAGCAGCCAAGATATTAGGGCCGGGACTCGTAGAAACACCATATATTTT.

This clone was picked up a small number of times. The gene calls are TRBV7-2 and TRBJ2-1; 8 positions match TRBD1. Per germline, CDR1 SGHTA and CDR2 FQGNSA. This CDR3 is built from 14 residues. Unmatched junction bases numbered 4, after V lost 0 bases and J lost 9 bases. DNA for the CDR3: TGTGCCAGCAGCTTAGCGCTACAGGGGGGTGAGCAGTTCTTC. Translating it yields CASSLALQGGEQFF. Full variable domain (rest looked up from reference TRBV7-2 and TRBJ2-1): GAGVSQSPSNKVTEKGKDVELRCDPISGHTALYWYRQSLGQGLEFLIYFQGNSAPDKSGLPSDRFSAERTGGSVSTLTIQRTQQEDSAVYLCASSLALQGGEQFFGPGTRLTVL.

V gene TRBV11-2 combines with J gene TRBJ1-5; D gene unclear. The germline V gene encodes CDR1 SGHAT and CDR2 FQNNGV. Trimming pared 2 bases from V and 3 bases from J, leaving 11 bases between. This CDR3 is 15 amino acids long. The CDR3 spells CASSLSSQNNQPQHF. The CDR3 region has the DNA TGTGCCAGCAGCTTAAGTTCGCAGAACAATCAGCCCCAGCATTTT.

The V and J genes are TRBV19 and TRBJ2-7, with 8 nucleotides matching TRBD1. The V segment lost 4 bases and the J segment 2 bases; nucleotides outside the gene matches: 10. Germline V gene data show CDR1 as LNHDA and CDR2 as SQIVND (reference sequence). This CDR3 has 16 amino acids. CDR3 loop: CASSTSDRAGTYEQYF. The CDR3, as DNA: TGTGCCAGTAGTACCTCGGACAGGGCGGGGACCTACGAGCAGTACTTC.

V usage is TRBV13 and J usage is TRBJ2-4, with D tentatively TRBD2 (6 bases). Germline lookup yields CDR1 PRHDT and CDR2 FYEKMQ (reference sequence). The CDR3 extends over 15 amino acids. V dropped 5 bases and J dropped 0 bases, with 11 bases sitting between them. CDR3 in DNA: TGTGCCAGCAGCATCTGGAGGGGAGCCAAAAACATTCAGTACTTC. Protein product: CASSIWRGAKNIQYF.

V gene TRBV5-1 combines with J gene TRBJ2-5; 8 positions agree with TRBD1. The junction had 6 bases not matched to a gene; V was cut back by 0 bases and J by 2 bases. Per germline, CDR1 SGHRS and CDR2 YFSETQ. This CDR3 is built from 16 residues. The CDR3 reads CASSLGGTGPQETQYF. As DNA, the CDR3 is TGCGCCAGCAGCTTGGGTGGGACAGGTCCTCAAGAGACCCAGTACTTC.

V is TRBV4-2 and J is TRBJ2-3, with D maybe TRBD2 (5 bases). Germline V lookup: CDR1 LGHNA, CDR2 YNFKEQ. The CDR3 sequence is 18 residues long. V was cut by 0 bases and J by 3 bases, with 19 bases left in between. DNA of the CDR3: TGTGCCAGCAGCCAAGACGCGTTGAGCGGAACTACAACAGATACGCAGTATTTT. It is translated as CASSQDALSGTTTDTQYF.

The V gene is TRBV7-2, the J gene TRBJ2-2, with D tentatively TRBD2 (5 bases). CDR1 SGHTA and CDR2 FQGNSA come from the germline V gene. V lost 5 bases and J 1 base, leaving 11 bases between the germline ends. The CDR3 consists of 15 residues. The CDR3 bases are TGTGCCAGCAGCGCGGGTCAGTGGAACACCGGGGAGCTGTTTTTT. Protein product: CASSAGQWNTGELFF.

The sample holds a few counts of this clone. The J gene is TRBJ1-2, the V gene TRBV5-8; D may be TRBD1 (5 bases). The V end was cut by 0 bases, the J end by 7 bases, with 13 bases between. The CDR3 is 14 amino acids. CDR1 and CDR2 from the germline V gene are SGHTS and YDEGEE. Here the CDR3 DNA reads TGTGCCAGCAGCTTGGTCTCTCGGGACTCTGGCTACACCTTC. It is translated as CASSLVSRDSGYTF.

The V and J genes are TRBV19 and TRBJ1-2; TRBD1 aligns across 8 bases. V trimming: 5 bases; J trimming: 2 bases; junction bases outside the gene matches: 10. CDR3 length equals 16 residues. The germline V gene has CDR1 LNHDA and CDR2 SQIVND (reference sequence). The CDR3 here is CASSPGLAGGNYGYTF. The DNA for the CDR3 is TGTGCCAGTAGTCCAGGTCTGGCAGGGGGCAACTATGGCTACACCTTC.

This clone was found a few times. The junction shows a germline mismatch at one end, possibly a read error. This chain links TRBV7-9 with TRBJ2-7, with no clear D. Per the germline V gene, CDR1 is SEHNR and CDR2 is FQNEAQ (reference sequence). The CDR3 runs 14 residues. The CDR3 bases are TGTTCCAGCAGCTTAGTCGGTCGGTCCTACGAGCAGTACTTC. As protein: CSSSLVGRSYEQYF.

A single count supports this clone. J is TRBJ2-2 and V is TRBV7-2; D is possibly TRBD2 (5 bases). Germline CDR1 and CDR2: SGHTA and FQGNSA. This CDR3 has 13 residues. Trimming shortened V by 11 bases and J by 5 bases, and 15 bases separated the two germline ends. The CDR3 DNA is TGTGCCTGGAGCCGGCGGAGGACCGGGGAGCTGTTTTTT. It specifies CAWSRRRTGELFF.

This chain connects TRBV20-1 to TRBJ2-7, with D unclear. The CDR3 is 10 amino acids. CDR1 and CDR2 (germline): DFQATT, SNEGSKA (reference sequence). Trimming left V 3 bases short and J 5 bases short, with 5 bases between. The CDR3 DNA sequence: TGCAGTGCTAGTGTCGACGAGCAGTACTTC. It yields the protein CSASVDEQYF.

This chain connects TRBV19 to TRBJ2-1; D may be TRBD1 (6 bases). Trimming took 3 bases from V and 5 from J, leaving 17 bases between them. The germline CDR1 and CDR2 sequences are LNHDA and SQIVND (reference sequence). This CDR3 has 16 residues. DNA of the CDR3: TGTGCCAGTAGTATCCCCCTGGGGGCTGGAAACAATGAGCAGTTCTTC. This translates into CASSIPLGAGNNEQFF.

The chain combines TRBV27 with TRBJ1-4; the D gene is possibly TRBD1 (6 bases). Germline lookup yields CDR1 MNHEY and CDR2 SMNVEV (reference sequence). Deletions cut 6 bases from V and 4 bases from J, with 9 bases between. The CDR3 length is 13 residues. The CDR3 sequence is CASSRGNNEKLFF. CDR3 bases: TGTGCCAGCAGCAGGGGCAATAATGAAAAACTGTTTTTT.

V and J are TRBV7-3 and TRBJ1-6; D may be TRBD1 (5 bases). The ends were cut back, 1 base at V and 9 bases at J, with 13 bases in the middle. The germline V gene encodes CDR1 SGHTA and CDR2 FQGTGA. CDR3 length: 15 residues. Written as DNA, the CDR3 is TGTGCCAGCAGCTTAAATGGGCAGGGAAGTTCACCCCTCCACTTT. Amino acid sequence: CASSLNGQGSSPLHF.

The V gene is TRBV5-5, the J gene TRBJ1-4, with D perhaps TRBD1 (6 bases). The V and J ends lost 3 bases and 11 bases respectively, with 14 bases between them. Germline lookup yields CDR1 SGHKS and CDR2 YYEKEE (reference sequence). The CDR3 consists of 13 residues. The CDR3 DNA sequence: TGTGCCAGCAGCTCGGACAGCCCCACGAAACTGTTTTTT. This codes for CASSSDSPTKLFF. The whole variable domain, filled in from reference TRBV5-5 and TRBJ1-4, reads DAGVTQSPTHLIKTRGQQVTLRCSPISGHKSVSWYQQVLGQGPQFIFQYYEKEERGRGNFPDRFSARQFPNYSSELNVNALLLGDSALYLCASSSDSPTKLFFGSGTQLSVL.

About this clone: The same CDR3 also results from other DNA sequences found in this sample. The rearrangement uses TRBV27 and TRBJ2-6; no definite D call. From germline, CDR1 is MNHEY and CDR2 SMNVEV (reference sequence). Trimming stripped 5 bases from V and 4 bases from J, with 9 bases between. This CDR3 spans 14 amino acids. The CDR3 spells CASSPTSGANVLTF. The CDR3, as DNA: TGTGCCAGCAGTCCCACATCCGGGGCCAACGTCCTGACTTTC. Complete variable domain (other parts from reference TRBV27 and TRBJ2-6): EAQVTQNPRYLITVTGKKLTVTCSQNMNHEYMSWYRQDPGLGLRQIYYSMNVEVTDKGDVPEGYKVSRKEKRNFPLILESPSPNQTSLYFCASSPTSGANVLTFGAGSRLTVL.

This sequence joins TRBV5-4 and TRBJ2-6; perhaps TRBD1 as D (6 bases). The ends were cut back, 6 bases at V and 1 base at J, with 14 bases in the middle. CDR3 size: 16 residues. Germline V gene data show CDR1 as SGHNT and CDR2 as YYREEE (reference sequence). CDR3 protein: CASTPGQESGANVLTF. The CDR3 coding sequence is TGTGCCAGCACCCCGGGACAAGAGTCTGGGGCCAACGTCCTGACTTTC.

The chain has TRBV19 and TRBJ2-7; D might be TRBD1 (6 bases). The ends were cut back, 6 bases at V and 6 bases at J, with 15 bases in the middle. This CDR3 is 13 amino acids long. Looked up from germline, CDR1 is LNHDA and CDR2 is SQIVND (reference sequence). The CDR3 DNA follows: TGTGCCAGTAGCCAAAACAGGGAATCCGAGCAGTACTTC. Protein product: CASSQNRESEQYF.

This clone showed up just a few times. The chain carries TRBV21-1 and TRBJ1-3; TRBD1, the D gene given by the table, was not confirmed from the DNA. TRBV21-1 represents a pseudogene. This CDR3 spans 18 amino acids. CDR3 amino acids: CASSKEKNRGLSGNTIYF. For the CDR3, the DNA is TGTGCCAGCAGCAAAGAGAAGAACAGGGGCCTCTCTGGAAACACCATATATTTT.